The 10 T cell receptor beta chains reported below all come from one sample, sequenced in a study of post-analysis software for immune sequencing data. Study findings and constraints: When patients were compared with controls, about five TRBV segments were more frequent, TRBV5-6, TRBV5-1 and TRBV20-1 among them.

The antigens for these receptors are not known. Tagging with unique molecular identifiers was a feature of the TCR beta cDNA libraries. Each CDR3 protein is one row after TCRdb ran MiXCR on the PCR reads. The sample holds more than 500,000 distinct CDR3 sequences, around a third seen once. Sequenced sample: blood. These receptors were taken from a girl aged 2-17 years with multiple sclerosis.

The chain uses TRBV3-1 and TRBJ2-5, with TRBD2 as a possible D gene (6 bases). V lost 6 bases to trimming and J lost 1 base, with 9 bases between them. Looked up from germline, CDR1 is LGHDT and CDR2 is YNNKEL (reference sequence). This CDR3 is built from 13 residues. The CDR3 sequence: CASSWTTQETQYF. The CDR3 coding sequence is TGTGCCAGCAGTTGGACTACCCAAGAGACCCAGTACTTC.

Only a few counts were recorded for this clonotype. The J gene is TRBJ1-2, the V gene TRBV4-1, with 7 bases fitting TRBD1. CDR1 is MGHRA, CDR2 YSYEKL, per germline. The length of the CDR3 is 16 residues. V dropped 0 bases and J dropped 7; count of bases not matched to a gene: 11. The CDR3 DNA reads TGCGCCAGCAGCCAAGATCGGGTTACAGGGGTCCGTGGCTACACCTTC. Translated: CASSQDRVTGVRGYTF.

This clonotype was counted between two and nine times. The chain links TRBV6-5 to TRBJ2-2; D may be TRBD2 (5 bases). This CDR3 spans 14 amino acids. Germline V CDR1 and CDR2: MNHEY, SVGAGI. Trimming pared 6 bases from V and 2 bases from J, leaving 10 bases between. CDR3 loop: CASSRLANTGELFF. As DNA, the CDR3 is TGTGCCAGCAGCCGCCTAGCAAACACCGGGGAGCTGTTTTTT.

The rearrangement uses TRBV6-5 and TRBJ1-5; possible D gene TRBD1, 6 bases. This CDR3 contains 14 residues. V was pared by 6 bases and J by 5 bases, with 14 bases between. Germline loops: CDR1 MNHEY, CDR2 SVGAGI. CDR3 in amino acids: CASRKAQGHQPQHF. The CDR3 region has the DNA TGTGCCAGCAGGAAGGCACAGGGTCATCAGCCCCAGCATTTT.

V gene TRBV7-3 combines with J gene TRBJ2-7; D tentatively fits TRBD1 or TRBD2 (5 bases each). V was clipped by 5 bases and J by 2 bases, with 19 bases between them. This CDR3 spans 16 amino acids. CDR1 and CDR2 (germline): SGHTA, FQGTGA. The CDR3 loop reads CASSLAAGKGAYEQYF. CDR3 nucleotide sequence: TGTGCCAGCAGCCTGGCGGCGGGTAAAGGGGCCTACGAGCAGTACTTC.

This clonotype was seen more than once but under ten times. V gene TRBV10-1 combines with J gene TRBJ2-5; 10 nucleotides match TRBD1. V shed 2 bases and J 3 bases; nucleotides not matched to a gene: 6. The CDR3 totals 16 residues. In germline, CDR1 is WNHNN, CDR2 SYGVQD (reference sequence). This CDR3 is CASSEAPGTGEETQYF. DNA of the CDR3: TGCGCCAGCAGTGAGGCTCCCGGGACAGGGGAAGAGACCCAGTACTTC.

In its sample, this clonotype was seen a few times. The genes are TRBV7-8 and TRBJ2-6; D might be TRBD1 (5 bases). The CDR3 is 14 residues long. Per germline, CDR1 SGHVS and CDR2 FQNEAQ. Trimming removed 8 bases at V and 2 bases at J, with 10 bases between. DNA of the CDR3: TGTGCCAGCTTCAGGGAACCTGGGGCCAACGTCCTGACTTTC. Encoded protein: CASFREPGANVLTF.

This clonotype was picked up a small number of times. This sequence joins TRBV29-1 and TRBJ1-4, with D uncertain. From germline, CDR1 is SQVTM and CDR2 ANQGSEA. V was clipped by 7 bases and J by 7 bases, with 13 bases between them. The CDR3 runs 12 residues. In nucleotides, the CDR3 is TGCAGCGGAGGTGCCTTAGGTGAAAAACTGTTTTTT. It is translated as CSGGALGEKLFF.

This clonotype was counted only a few times. The J gene is TRBJ1-5, the V gene TRBV3-1, with D possibly being TRBD1 (5 bases). CDR3 size: 13 residues. The germline V gene encodes CDR1 LGHDT and CDR2 YNNKEL (reference sequence). Trimming took 4 bases from V and 6 from J, leaving 10 bases between them. The CDR3 nucleotides read TGTGCCAGCAGCCCAGGGTCTTCTCAGCCCCAGCATTTT. It yields the protein CASSPGSSQPQHF.

This clonotype was counted a few times. The chain uses TRBV6-6 and TRBJ1-2; 12 positions match TRBD1. The ends lost 4 bases at V and 5 bases at J; junction bases unmatched: 8. This CDR3 has 16 residues. CDR1 MNHNY and CDR2 SVGAGI come from the germline V gene (reference sequence). CDR3 sequence: CASSSSGTGGAYGYTF. The CDR3 DNA reads TGTGCCAGCAGTTCCTCCGGGACAGGGGGCGCTTATGGCTACACCTTC.